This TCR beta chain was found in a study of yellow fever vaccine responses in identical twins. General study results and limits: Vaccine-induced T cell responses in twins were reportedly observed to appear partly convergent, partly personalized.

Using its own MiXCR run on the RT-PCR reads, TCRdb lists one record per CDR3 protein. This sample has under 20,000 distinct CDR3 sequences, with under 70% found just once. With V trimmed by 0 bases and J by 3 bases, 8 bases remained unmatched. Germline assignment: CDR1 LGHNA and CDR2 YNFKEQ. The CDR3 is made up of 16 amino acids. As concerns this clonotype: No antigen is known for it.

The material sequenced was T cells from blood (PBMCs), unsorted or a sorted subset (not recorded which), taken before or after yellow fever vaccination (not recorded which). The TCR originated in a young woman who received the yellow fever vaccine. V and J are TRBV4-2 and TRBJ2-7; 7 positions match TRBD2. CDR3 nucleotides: TGTGCCAGCAGCCAAGATCCGGCCGGGGGGAGCTACGAGCAGTACTTC. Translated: CASSQDPAGGSYEQYF.